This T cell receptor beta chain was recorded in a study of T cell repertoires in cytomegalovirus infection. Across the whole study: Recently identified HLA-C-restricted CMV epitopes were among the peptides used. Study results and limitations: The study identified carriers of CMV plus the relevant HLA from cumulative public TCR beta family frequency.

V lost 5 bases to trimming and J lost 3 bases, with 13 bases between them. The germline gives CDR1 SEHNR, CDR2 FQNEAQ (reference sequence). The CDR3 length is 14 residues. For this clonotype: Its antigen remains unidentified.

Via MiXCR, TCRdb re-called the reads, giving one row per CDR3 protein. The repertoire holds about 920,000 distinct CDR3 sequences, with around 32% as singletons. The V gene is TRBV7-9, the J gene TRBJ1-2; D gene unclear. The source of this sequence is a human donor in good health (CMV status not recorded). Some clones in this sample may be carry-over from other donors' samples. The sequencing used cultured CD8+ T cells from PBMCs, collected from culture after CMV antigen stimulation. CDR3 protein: CASSEQGFYYGYTF. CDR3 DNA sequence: TGTGCCAGCAGCGAACAAGGCTTTTACTATGGCTACACCTTC.